This T cell receptor beta chain was recovered during a study of blood T cell repertoires in COVID-19. In the study overall: Sites across the United States, Italy and Spain contributed samples from acute and convalescent COVID-19. T cells, B-cell-depleted T cells, or PBMCs provided the cDNA or gDNA that served as material.

As handled by the study authors: Estimation of nucleated cell counts was performed using reference gene primer amplification. Sequenced by immunoSEQ multiplex PCR; TCRdb stores in-frame clones only, minus some. The V and J calls and clone size are taken from that table; D and trimming were inferred from the DNA. Of about 180,000 clones detected, approximately 86% appear once; the ten largest clones hold around 6.6%. Unmatched junction bases numbered 10, after V lost 5 bases and J lost 4 bases. Germline CDR1 SGHVS, CDR2 FNYEAQ. The CDR3 is made up of 16 amino acids. The sequenced material came from peripheral blood. The rearrangement joins TRBV7-6 to TRBJ2-1; 8 bases are shared with TRBD2. The receptor was isolated from a man aged 50 or older with active or convalescent COVID-19. The CDR3 spells CASSLPEGTRYNEQFF. The DNA for the CDR3 is TGTGCCAGCAGCCTCCCGGAAGGGACTAGGTACAATGAGCAGTTCTTC.